The next 24 T cell receptor beta chains were all read from a single sample in a study of T cells in Graves' hyperthyroidism and ophthalmopathy. Using RNA transcripts as the source, TCR beta CDR3 regions were amplified. HTBI primers were employed in a first-round RT-PCR of the TCR CDR3. TCRdb called the multiplex PCR reads again in MiXCR, with one record for every CDR3 protein. The sample includes a few hundred thousand distinct CDR3 sequences, less than 20% of them seen just once. Sequencing used blood. These receptors all stem from a woman between 18 and 29 years old with Graves' hyperthyroidism that later progressed to Graves' ophthalmopathy.

The chain is built from TRBV2 and TRBJ2-7, with 12 bases aligning to TRBD2. Germline-derived CDR1 and CDR2 are SNHLY and FYNNEI. The CDR3 totals 16 residues. Trimming cost V 4 bases and J 5 bases; bases outside gene matches: 9. CDR3: CASSVSLAGGRNEQYF. CDR3 in DNA: TGTGCCAGCAGTGTTTCACTAGCGGGAGGAAGAAACGAGCAGTACTTC.

V is TRBV11-2 and J is TRBJ2-7; D is undetermined. The length of the CDR3 is 15 residues. The V gene lost 5 bases and the J gene lost 2 bases, with 16 bases spanning the gap. CDR1 is SGHAT and CDR2 is FQNNGV in the germline V gene. As DNA, the CDR3 is TGTGCCAGCAGCCCCCAGTCTGGCGGTACCTACGAGCAGTACTTC. It specifies CASSPQSGGTYEQYF.

A note on this clonotype: Its ends do not fully match the called genes, so a read error is possible. V usage is TRBV7-6 and J usage is TRBJ2-5; D might be TRBD1 (6 bases). This CDR3 is built from 17 residues. CDR1 is SGHVS and CDR2 is FNYEAQ in the germline V gene. As DNA, the CDR3 is TGTGCCAACAGCTTAGTCTTACCGGGACAAATCCAAGAGACCCAGTACTTC. Protein: CANSLVLPGQIQETQYF.

This clonotype showed up just a few times. V gene TRBV6-1 combines with J gene TRBJ1-2; 7 bases align to TRBD1. Trimming at V came to 6 bases and at J to 4 bases, leaving 8 bases not matched to a gene. The CDR3 extends over 14 amino acids. The germline gives CDR1 MNHNS, CDR2 SASEGT. CDR3 sequence (DNA): TGTGCCAGCAGGTCACAGGGGTCCATCTATGGCTACACCTTC. Its translation: CASRSQGSIYGYTF.

This clonotype was seen a handful of times. The chain employs TRBV3-1 and TRBJ2-2; D call uncertain. V lost 5 bases and J 2 bases, leaving 18 bases between the germline ends. Germline assignment: CDR1 LGHDT and CDR2 YNNKEL (reference sequence). This CDR3 is 17 amino acids long. As DNA, the CDR3 is TGTGCCAGCAGCAAGTGGGCCCCAATAGTTAACACCGGGGAGCTGTTTTTT. Protein sequence: CASSKWAPIVNTGELFF.

Ten or more counts support this clonotype. This chain joins TRBV29-1 and TRBJ2-7, with no clear D. The CDR3 runs to 10 residues. Trimming shortened V by 4 bases and J by 7 bases, and 8 bases separated the two germline ends. The V gene's germline CDR1 is SQVTM and CDR2 ANQGSEA. CDR3 region: CSVGDAEQYF. DNA for the CDR3: TGCAGCGTTGGGGATGCTGAGCAGTACTTC.

This clonotype was seen more than once but under ten times. This sequence joins TRBV18 and TRBJ2-2; D remains unclear. This CDR3 region has 16 residues. V shed 3 bases and J shed 6 bases, with 17 bases lying between them. Germline CDR1 reads KGHSH; CDR2 reads LQKENI. This CDR3 is CASSPVWSRPSGELFF. The CDR3 nucleotides read TGTGCCAGCTCACCGGTCTGGTCGCGCCCATCCGGGGAGCTGTTTTTT.

This clonotype has just a few counts. The chain is built from TRBV29-1 and TRBJ2-5, with TRBD2 matching 7 bases. Germline CDR1 and CDR2: SQVTM and ANQGSEA. V shed 7 bases and J 5 bases; nucleotides not matched to a gene: 1. The length of the CDR3 is 10 residues. Here the CDR3 DNA reads TGCAGCGGGGGGGGGGAGACCCAGTACTTC. It codes for CSGGGETQYF.

A few counts support this clonotype. This sequence joins TRBV6-4 and TRBJ1-1, with 8 positions matching TRBD1. The CDR3 is 14 residues long. V was clipped by 6 bases and J by 4 bases; unmatched bases: 7. CDR1 and CDR2 (germline): MRHNA, SNTAGT. CDR3: CASSLQGEGTEAFF. The CDR3 nucleotides read TGTGCCAGCAGCTTACAGGGGGAGGGCACTGAAGCTTTCTTT.

Concerning this clonotype itself: A much larger clone is a single base away; this may be a read error. The chain carries TRBV11-2 and TRBJ1-4; TRBD1 matches 11 bases. The trim removed 5 bases at V and 7 bases at J, leaving 9 bases unmatched. The CDR3 sequence is 16 residues long. Germline CDR1 is SGHAT and CDR2 is FQNNGV. The CDR3 coding sequence is TGTGCCAGCAGCCAGGGACAGGGGGAGCAGGCTGAAAAACTGTTTTTT. Its translation: CASSQGQGEQAEKLFF.

The chain joins TRBV20-1 to TRBJ2-5, with 10 bases that match TRBD1. CDR3 length equals 17 residues. The germline CDR1 and CDR2 sequences are DFQATT and SNEGSKA (reference sequence). Trimming took 0 bases from V and 1 from J; bases not matched to a gene: 8. CDR3 DNA: TGCAGTGCTAGAGATGTTGGGACAGGGGCAGTCCAAGAGACCCAGTACTTC. It translates to CSARDVGTGAVQETQYF.

The chain employs TRBV4-3 and TRBJ1-2; D uncertain. Germline CDR1 and CDR2: LGHNA and YSLEER. Trimming pared 0 bases from V and 4 bases from J, leaving 12 bases between. This CDR3 contains 15 residues. In DNA form, the CDR3 reads TGCGCCAGCAGCCAAGAAGCCATTTCCGGCTATGGCTACACCTTC. Translating gives CASSQEAISGYGYTF.

This clonotype was detected ten times or more. The rearrangement uses TRBV5-1 and TRBJ2-1, with D hard to call. Germline lookup yields CDR1 SGHRS and CDR2 YFSETQ. Deletions cut 0 bases from V and 6 bases from J, with 4 bases between. The CDR3 runs to 12 residues. The CDR3 region is CASSLEVNEQFF. CDR3 DNA: TGCGCCAGCAGCTTGGAGGTCAATGAGCAGTTCTTC.

Ten or more counts support this clonotype. V usage is TRBV28 and J usage is TRBJ1-4; the match to TRBD1 covers 8 bases. V dropped 3 bases and J dropped 4; count of bases not matched to a gene: 4. Germline V lookup: CDR1 MDHEN, CDR2 SYDVKM. CDR3 length: 15 residues. CDR3 sequence: CASSFQTGVNEKLFF. The CDR3 DNA reads TGTGCCAGCAGTTTCCAGACAGGGGTTAATGAAAAACTGTTTTTT.

This clonotype was observed many times. This chain connects TRBV20-1 to TRBJ1-1; possible D gene TRBD1, 5 bases. The CDR3 is made up of 19 amino acids. V was trimmed by 4 bases and J by 5 bases, leaving 32 bases between them. Germline-derived CDR1 and CDR2 are DFQATT and SNEGSKA (reference sequence). The CDR3 loop is CSAIGGGGRQLPRGTEAFF. The CDR3 bases are TGCAGTGCTATAGGCGGTGGGGGGAGACAGCTGCCTCGGGGTACTGAAGCTTTCTTT.

This clonotype was seen many times. The chain links TRBV28 to TRBJ2-3; D is undetermined. CDR1 is MDHEN and CDR2 is SYDVKM in the germline V gene. The length of the CDR3 is 14 residues. Trimming stripped 3 bases from V and 2 bases from J, with 9 bases between. CDR3 region: CASSFPQNTDTQYF. The DNA for the CDR3 is TGTGCCAGCAGTTTTCCACAGAACACAGATACGCAGTATTTT. The whole variable domain, remainder taken from reference TRBV28 and TRBJ2-3, is DVKVTQSSRYLVKRTGEKVFLECVQDMDHENMFWYRQDPGLGLRLIYFSYDVKMKEKGDIPEGYSVSREKKERFSLILESASTNQTSMYLCASSFPQNTDTQYFGPGTRLTVL.

This clonotype was observed at least ten times. The rearrangement joins TRBV7-9 to TRBJ2-7, with 8 bases aligning to TRBD1. The germline V gene has CDR1 SEHNR and CDR2 FQNEAQ (reference sequence). The CDR3 length is 14 residues. V trimming: 5 bases; J trimming: 4 bases; junction bases outside the gene matches: 7. CDR3 nucleotides: TGTGCCAGCAGCCCAAGGGACAGGATGTACGAGCAGTACTTC. As protein: CASSPRDRMYEQYF.

The gene calls are TRBV14 and TRBJ1-1; no clear D gene. The CDR3 spans 13 residues. The germline gives CDR1 SGHDN, CDR2 FVKESK. V was clipped by 0 bases and J by 2 bases, with 4 bases between them. DNA for the CDR3: TGTGCCAGCAGCCAAGAGCCCAACACTGAAGCTTTCTTT. This translates into CASSQEPNTEAFF.

The chain combines TRBV10-3 with TRBJ1-3, with no clear D. Trimming removed 10 bases at V and 0 bases at J, with 10 bases between. The CDR3 sequence is 13 residues long. Germline V lookup: CDR1 ENHRY, CDR2 SYGVKD. The DNA of the CDR3 is TGTGCCACGCGGAGAATCTCTGGAAACACCATATATTTT. This translates into CATRRISGNTIYF.

The V and J genes are TRBV7-6 and TRBJ1-3; unclear D gene. Per germline, CDR1 SGHVS and CDR2 FNYEAQ. V was trimmed by 5 bases and J by 0 bases, leaving 23 bases between them. The CDR3 loop spans 19 amino acids. CDR3 nucleotide sequence: TGTGCCAGCAGCCTTACTCCTATACAGACCGGGAACTCTGGAAACACCATATATTTT. Encoded protein: CASSLTPIQTGNSGNTIYF.

This sequence joins TRBV20-1 and TRBJ2-1; D gene unclear. This CDR3 has 16 amino acids. The V gene's germline CDR1 is DFQATT and CDR2 SNEGSKA (reference sequence). V dropped 3 bases and J dropped 8 bases, with 23 bases sitting between them. Here the CDR3 reads CSASQRLRRNGDEQFF. The CDR3 DNA follows: TGCAGTGCTAGCCAGAGATTGAGGCGGAATGGAGATGAGCAGTTCTTC.

In its sample, this clonotype was seen many times. This sequence joins TRBV6-2 or TRBV6-3 and TRBJ2-7; TRBD1 aligns across 7 bases. Germline CDR1 and CDR2: MNHEY and SVGEGT. The CDR3 runs to 14 residues. V was pared by 5 bases and J by 2 bases, with 6 bases of the junction left unmatched. The CDR3 sequence is CASSRQGLAYEQYF. In DNA, the CDR3 is TGTGCCAGCAGTCGACAGGGTCTTGCCTACGAGCAGTACTTC.

This clonotype was recorded many times. The chain uses TRBV20-1 and TRBJ1-5, with D uncertain. The CDR3 runs 14 residues. V gave up 4 bases and J gave up 2 bases, with 12 bases separating them. Per germline, CDR1 DFQATT and CDR2 SNEGSKA (reference sequence). CDR3 in amino acids: CSAKWSGGNQPQHF. The CDR3 nucleotides read TGCAGTGCTAAGTGGTCTGGGGGCAATCAGCCCCAGCATTTT.

This chain links TRBV10-3 with TRBJ1-2; D is unresolved. CDR1 is ENHRY and CDR2 is SYGVKD in the germline V gene. The CDR3 is 14 amino acids. The V and J ends lost 6 bases and 3 bases respectively, with 14 bases between them. Written as DNA, the CDR3 is TGTGCCATCAGGGCCGGAGGGAATCACTATGGCTACACCTTC. Amino acids: CAIRAGGNHYGYTF.